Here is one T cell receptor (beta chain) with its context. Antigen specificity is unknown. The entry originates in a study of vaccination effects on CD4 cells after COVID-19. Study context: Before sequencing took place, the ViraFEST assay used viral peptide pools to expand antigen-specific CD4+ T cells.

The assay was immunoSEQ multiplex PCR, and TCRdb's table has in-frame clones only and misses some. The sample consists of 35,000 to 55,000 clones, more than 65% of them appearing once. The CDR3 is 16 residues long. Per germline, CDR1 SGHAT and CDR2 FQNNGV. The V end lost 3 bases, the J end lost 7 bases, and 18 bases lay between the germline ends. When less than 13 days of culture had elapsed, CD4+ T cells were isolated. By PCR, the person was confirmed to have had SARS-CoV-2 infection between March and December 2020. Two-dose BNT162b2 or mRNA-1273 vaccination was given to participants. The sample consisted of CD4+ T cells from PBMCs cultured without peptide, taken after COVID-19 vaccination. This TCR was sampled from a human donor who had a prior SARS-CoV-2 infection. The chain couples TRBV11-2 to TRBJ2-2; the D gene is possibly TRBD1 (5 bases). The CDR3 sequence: CASSFTSQGLNGELFF. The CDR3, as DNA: TGTGCCAGCAGCTTCACATCCCAGGGCCTTAACGGGGAGCTGTTTTTT. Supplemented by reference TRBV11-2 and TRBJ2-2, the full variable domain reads EAGVAQSPRYKIIEKRQSVAFWCNPISGHATLYWYQQILGQGPKLLIQFQNNGVVDDSQLPKDRFSAERLKGVDSTLKIQPAKLEDSAVYLCASSFTSQGLNGELFFGEGSRLTVL.